Shown below are 21 T cell receptor beta chains from a single sample sequenced in a study of blood T cell repertoires in COVID-19. Clones were sequenced by immunoSEQ multiplex PCR, and TCRdb holds only the in-frame ones, with some missing. The repertoire holds fewer than 100,000 clones, with 65% to 90% as singletons. Material: peripheral blood. These receptors all stem from a man aged 50-60 years with COVID-19, enrolled during active disease.

The chain uses TRBV30 and TRBJ1-5, with D possibly TRBD1 on 6 matching bases. Germline CDR1 is GTSNPN and CDR2 is SVGIG (reference sequence). Trimming cost V 1 base and J 7 bases, with 11 bases left between them. This CDR3 contains 13 residues. Written as DNA, the CDR3 is TGTGCCTGGAGTGAGGGGGTTTTCCAGCCCCAGCATTTT. This gives the protein CAWSEGVFQPQHF.

V is TRBV7-9 and J is TRBJ1-4; D not resolved. This CDR3 has 15 amino acids. V was pared by 3 bases and J by 10 bases, with 18 bases between. Germline CDR1 reads SEHNR; CDR2 reads FQNEAQ (reference sequence). Written as DNA, the CDR3 is TGTGCCAGCAGCTTCTATTTAGCCTTGGAGGGAAAACTGTTTTTT. Residues: CASSFYLALEGKLFF.

The genes are TRBV28 and TRBJ1-5; 9 nucleotides align to TRBD1. After removal of 6 bases from V and 5 bases from J, the junction contained 5 bases not matched to a gene. CDR3 size: 14 residues. The germline V gene has CDR1 MDHEN and CDR2 SYDVKM. Here the CDR3 reads CASRTGGDYQPQHF. The CDR3, as DNA: TGTGCCAGCAGGACAGGGGGGGATTATCAGCCCCAGCATTTT.

This chain uses TRBV3-1 (or the pseudogene TRBV3-2) with TRBJ1-2, with TRBD1 matching over 7 bases. CDR1 LGHDT and CDR2 YNNKEL come from the germline V gene (reference sequence). This CDR3 comprises 12 residues. V lost 9 bases, J lost 13 bases, and 14 bases stayed unmatched. The CDR3: CASSSGGTEGTF. The CDR3 DNA follows: TGTGCCAGTAGCTCAGGGGGGACTGAAGGCACCTTC.

The CDR3 loop is CASSLGGQGSNSPLHF. Written as DNA, the CDR3 is TGCGCCAGCAGCTTGGGCGGACAGGGTAGTAATTCACCCCTCCACTTT. This chain links TRBV5-1 with TRBJ1-6; 8 nucleotides match TRBD1. The junction had 5 bases not matched to a gene; V was cut back by 0 bases and J by 6 bases. The germline CDR1 and CDR2 sequences are SGHRS and YFSETQ. The CDR3 totals 16 residues.

The chain couples TRBV30 to TRBJ2-1; tentative D call: TRBD2 (6 bases). The V end was cut by 0 bases, the J end by 4 bases, with 7 bases between. CDR1 is GTSNPN and CDR2 is SVGIG in the germline V gene (reference sequence). This CDR3 contains 13 residues. CDR3 nucleotides: TGTGCCTGGAGTGTTCGGGAGTACAATGAGCAGTTCTTC. It translates to CAWSVREYNEQFF.

In its sample, this clone was seen once. V and J are TRBV18 and TRBJ2-5; D is unresolved. Germline V gene lookup returns CDR1 KGHSH and CDR2 LQKENI. V shed 3 bases and J shed 0 bases, with 2 bases lying between them. The length of the CDR3 is 12 residues. The CDR3 reads CASSPYQETQYF. The CDR3, as DNA: TGTGCCAGCTCACCCTACCAAGAGACCCAGTACTTC.

The DNA for the CDR3 is TGTGCCAGCAGTGAATTTGGGGGGACTTCCCTCCACTTT. This codes for CASSEFGGTSLHF. The V gene is TRBV25-1, the J gene TRBJ1-6, with D possibly matching TRBD1 (5 bases). CDR1 MGHDK and CDR2 SYGVNS come from the germline V gene. This CDR3 has 13 residues. The V gene lost 1 base and the J gene lost 14 bases, with 12 bases spanning the gap.

DNA of the CDR3: TGCGCCAGCAGCTTGACTAGTCGCGAGCAGTTCTTC. Protein sequence: CASSLTSREQFF. The chain has TRBV5-1 and TRBJ2-1; maybe TRBD2 (5 bases). V gave up 1 base and J gave up 10 bases, with 9 bases separating them. The germline CDR1 and CDR2 sequences are SGHRS and YFSETQ. The CDR3 contains 12 residues.

The J gene is TRBJ2-1, the V gene TRBV7-6, with D tentatively TRBD2 (5 bases). Deletions cut 8 bases from V and 7 bases from J, with 21 bases between. Germline V gives CDR1 SGHVS, CDR2 FNYEAQ. The CDR3 has 15 residues. In DNA, the CDR3 is TGTGCCAGCGGAATGACTTCCACGTCGGGGAATGAGCAGTTCTTC. Protein: CASGMTSTSGNEQFF.

V is TRBV30 and J is TRBJ2-7; possible D gene TRBD1, 5 bases. Germline CDR1 and CDR2: GTSNPN and SVGIG (reference sequence). V lost 4 bases and J lost 3, with 7 bases in between. The CDR3 has 11 amino acids. The CDR3 DNA reads as TGTGCCTGGACAGACAGCTACGAGCAGTACTTC. Protein sequence: CAWTDSYEQYF.

Concerning this clone itself: Sequence at one end of the junction differs from germline and may be a read error. This chain joins TRBV7-7 and TRBJ2-5; possibly TRBD2 for D (6 bases). Germline-derived CDR1 and CDR2 are SSHAT and FNYEAQ (reference sequence). CDR3 length: 12 amino acids. This CDR3 is CAIGTGQEAQYF. In DNA, the CDR3 is TGTGCTATCGGGACTGGCCAAGAGGCCCAGTACTTC.

To note about this clone: The junction departs from germline at one end; a sequencing error may be responsible. This chain uses TRBV27 with TRBJ2-1; TRBD2 agrees at 7 bases. CDR1 and CDR2 from the germline V gene are MNHEY and SMNVEV (reference sequence). The CDR3 totals 14 residues. This chain's CDR3 is CASSSRGGPNGQFF. CDR3 nucleotides: TGTGCCAGCAGTTCTCGGGGAGGGCCCAATGGGCAGTTCTTC.

The chain combines TRBV19 with TRBJ2-1; the match to TRBD2 covers 8 bases. There are 16 residues in the CDR3. Per germline, CDR1 LNHDA and CDR2 SQIVND (reference sequence). J was trimmed by 3 bases and V by 3 bases; bases with no gene match: 7. The CDR3 nucleotides are TGTGCCAGTAGTATCGGCGGACTAGCCCTCTACAATGAGCAGTTCTTC. It codes for CASSIGGLALYNEQFF.

The chain links TRBV12-3 or TRBV12-4 to TRBJ2-1; 8 positions match TRBD1. V trimming: 6 bases; J trimming: 9 bases; junction bases outside the gene matches: 7. This CDR3 has 13 amino acids. Here the CDR3 reads CASSRQGLSEQFF. The CDR3 DNA reads as TGTGCCAGCAGCCGACAGGGGCTCAGTGAGCAGTTCTTC.

V is TRBV7-9 and J is TRBJ2-7; 11 bases map to TRBD1. Germline V gene data show CDR1 as SEHNR and CDR2 as FQNEAQ (reference sequence). This CDR3 is 15 amino acids long. V dropped 5 bases and J dropped 3; count of bases not matched to a gene: 6. CDR3: CASSRGTGGVYEQYF. The CDR3 region has the DNA TGTGCCAGCAGCCGGGGGACAGGGGGAGTCTACGAGCAGTACTTC.

This chain connects TRBV6-5 to TRBJ2-1, with 11 bases that match TRBD2. Looked up from germline, CDR1 is MNHEY and CDR2 is SVGAGI. This CDR3 has 14 amino acids. The J segment lost 1 base and the V segment lost 8 bases, leaving 1 base of the junction unmatched. CDR3 coding DNA: TGTGCCAGCGGGACTAGCGGATCCTACAATGAGCAGTTCTTC. It codes for CASGTSGSYNEQFF.

The chain links TRBV27 to TRBJ1-5; 7 bases fit TRBD1. The trim removed 2 bases at V and 6 bases at J, leaving 7 bases unmatched. CDR1 is MNHEY, CDR2 SMNVEV, per germline (reference sequence). The CDR3 extends over 15 amino acids. CDR3 in amino acids: CASSLVGQNAQPQHF. CDR3 nucleotides: TGTGCCAGCAGTTTAGTGGGACAGAACGCTCAGCCCCAGCATTTT.

The V call is TRBV7-9, the J call TRBJ1-1; 7 positions agree with TRBD1. Germline values: CDR1 SEHNR, CDR2 FQNEAQ (reference sequence). The CDR3 totals 14 residues. Germline trimming cut 7 bases from V and 0 bases from J; bases unmatched to any gene: 5. The CDR3 is CASTSTGLNTEAFF. Written as DNA, the CDR3 is TGTGCCAGCACCTCGACAGGGTTGAACACTGAAGCTTTCTTT. Complete variable domain (other parts from reference TRBV7-9 and TRBJ1-1): DTGVSQNPRHKITKRGQNVTFRCDPISEHNRLYWYRQTLGQGPEFLTYFQNEAQLEKSRLLSDRFSAERPKGSFSTLEIQRTEQGDSAMYLCASTSTGLNTEAFFGQGTRLTVV.

The chain recombines TRBV30 with TRBJ2-1, with 10 bases lining up with TRBD2. The CDR3 is made up of 15 amino acids. From germline, CDR1 is GTSNPN and CDR2 SVGIG (reference sequence). V lost 5 bases and J lost 8; bases outside the gene matches: 12. The CDR3 DNA follows: TGTGCCTGGGACGCCGGGACTAGCGCTACCCATGAGCAGTTCTTC. As protein: CAWDAGTSATHEQFF.

V usage is TRBV18 and J usage is TRBJ1-6, with 9 bases identical to TRBD1. V lost 2 bases and J lost 8; bases outside the gene matches: 4. CDR1 and CDR2 (germline): KGHSH, LQKENI. The CDR3 is 15 amino acids. This chain's CDR3 is CASSPSGQGYSPLHF. As DNA, the CDR3 is TGTGCCAGCTCACCATCGGGACAGGGTTATTCACCCCTCCACTTT.